The rows below give T cell receptor beta chains drawn from one sample of a study of T-cell reconstitution after alpha-beta-depleted transplantation in children. MiXCR was run by TCRdb on the PCR reads, yielding one entry per CDR3 protein. This table has roughly 500,000 distinct CDR3 sequences, approximately 29% appearing once. Sequenced material: PBMCs from the stem cell graft donor, taken from the stem cell graft. These TCRs come from a human donor who donated a stem cell graft to a child with aplastic anemia. The CDR3 runs from the conserved cysteine through the conserved F or W. D genes are given only for firm matches. Part of the rows lack a size; the others show once, few, many or a class for expanded clones.

>TRBD2|few|TRBJ2-5|TRBV12-3/TRBV12-4
TGTGCCAGCAGCCTTGCTAGCGGAGGGGCGGAGACCCAGTACTTC
CASSLASGGAETQYF
>-|-|TRBJ1-1|TRBV7-9
TGTGCCAGCAGCCTAAGGGACTGGAACACTGAAGCTTTCTTT
CASSLRDWNTEAFF
>-|few|TRBJ1-2|TRBV18
TGTGCCAGCTCCCCACTTGCCGGGGACAAGGGGCGAGGCTACACCTTC
CASSPLAGDKGRGYTF
>TRBD1|-|TRBJ2-2|TRBV5-1
TGCGCCAGCGGTGGACAGGGGGCGGTGAACACCGGGGAGCTGTTTTTT
CASGGQGAVNTGELFF
>TRBD2|few|TRBJ2-1|TRBV15
TGTGCCACCAGCAGAGTCGCGGCGGGAGTGAATGAGCAGTTCTTC
CATSRVAAGVNEQFF
>TRBD2|once|TRBJ2-3|TRBV7-2
TGTGCCAGCAGCCCGACCGGGGGGCTTAGCGGGAGGGCCTCGCAGTATTTT
CASSPTGGLSGRASQYF
>TRBD2|-|TRBJ2-1|TRBV4-1
TGCGCCAGCAGCCCGGGACTAGCGGGACGTCGGGACAATGAGCAGTTCTTC
CASSPGLAGRRDNEQFF
>-|-|TRBJ2-2|TRBV7-2
TGTGCCAGCAGCTTAGGTGGGGGACTGTCGAACACCGGGGAGCTGTTTTTT
CASSLGGGLSNTGELFF
>-|-|TRBJ1-5|TRBV6-5
TGTGCCAGCAGTTACTCGCTCGGGGCCAATCAGCCCCAGCATTTT
CASSYSLGANQPQHF
>TRBD2|-|TRBJ2-3|TRBV4-2
TGTGCCAGCAGCCAGGACTCACGTAGCGGGACTTACGATACGCAGTATTTT
CASSQDSRSGTYDTQYF
>-|-|TRBJ2-2|TRBV20-1
TGCAGTGCTAAGACAAGGGACACCGGGGAGCTGTTTTTT
CSAKTRDTGELFF
>TRBD2|few|TRBJ2-3|TRBV20-1
TGCAGTGCTAGAGAACTAGCGGGAGGTACAGATACGCAGTATTTT
CSARELAGGTDTQYF
>-|few|TRBJ1-5|TRBV5-6
TGTGCCAGCAGTCAATTGGCAGAGGATAGCAATCAGCCCCAGCATTTT
CASSQLAEDSNQPQHF
>TRBD1|-|TRBJ1-1|TRBV18
TGTGCCAGCTCACCAGTCACAGGGGTGAACACTGAAGCTTTCTTT
CASSPVTGVNTEAFF